This T cell receptor (beta chain) was identified in a study of neurological immune-mediated disorders. Study-wide results and limits: In HTLV-1-associated myelopathy, TCR clonal expansion was greatest, and in multiple sclerosis it was least, below healthy controls.

This CDR3 is built from 15 residues. Looked up from germline, CDR1 is SGHTA and CDR2 is FQGNSA. J gave up 3 bases and V 3 bases, and 2 bases lay outside the gene matches. As for the cDNA, it was generated by 5'RACE with 10-nucleotide random UMIs. Every sequencing run produced over 160 million TCR-beta sequences that came from 15-18 subjects. TCRdb re-called the 5' RACE reads with MiXCR, one entry per CDR3 protein. The table shows about 16,000 distinct CDR3 sequences, with about 15% occurring only once. This clonotype is medium-sized in the sample. The antigen is not known. Preparation of the unsorted libraries drew on 2 million PBMCs stored at -80 C.

Source material: PBMCs. This clonotype was sampled from a man aged 60 to 69 with HTLV-1-associated myelopathy (HAM/TSP). This sequence joins TRBV7-2 and TRBJ2-3; 11 bases fit TRBD2. CDR3 amino acids: CASSFTSGGTDTQYF. CDR3 bases: TGTGCCAGCAGCTTTACTAGCGGGGGTACAGATACGCAGTATTTT.